This T cell receptor (beta chain) originates from a study of shared T cell receptors in the human thymus. TCRdb's copy holds only in-frame clones and misses some; the assay was immunoSEQ multiplex PCR. Found here are 540,000 or so clones, roughly 74% of them singletons; the top ten hold around 0.013%. V trimming: 6 bases; J trimming: 4 bases; junction bases outside the gene matches: 7. Per germline, CDR1 MNHNS and CDR2 SASEGT. This CDR3 comprises 15 residues. In addition, the sample was reused for a study of human thymus T cells.

This TCR was recovered from a boy younger than two with a congenital heart defect. Sequencing was done on a sample of thymocytes. The chain combines TRBV6-1 with TRBJ2-1, with 9 bases identical to TRBD2. The CDR3 nucleotides read TGTGCCAGCAGGCGCCTAGCGGGATCTTACAATGAGCAGTTCTTC. As protein: CASRRLAGSYNEQFF.